One sample yielded the 15 T cell receptor beta chains listed below, sequenced in a study of CD8 T cells in ankylosing spondylitis. General study results and limits: Ankylosing spondylitis blood appeared to be characterized by a TCR beta motif of eight or nine highly homologous variants.

These receptors lack a known antigen. TCRdb ran MiXCR on the 5' RACE reads and lists one entry per CDR3 protein. Of about 700,000 distinct CDR3 sequences in the sample, roughly 20% are singletons; the top ten hold around a fifth. Input material: blood, either unsorted or a sorted T cell fraction (not recorded which). The receptors here all came from a male donor with ankylosing spondylitis.

V usage is TRBV6-1 and J usage is TRBJ2-5, with 8 bases that match TRBD1. V shed 9 bases and J 4 bases; nucleotides not matched to a gene: 10. The germline V gene encodes CDR1 MNHNS and CDR2 SASEGT. The CDR3 runs to 14 residues. The CDR3 protein is CASQRTGWGETQYF. In nucleotides, the CDR3 is TGTGCCAGTCAGAGGACAGGGTGGGGAGAGACCCAGTACTTC.

This clonotype was observed a few times. Compared with germline, one end of the junction differs, possibly owing to a read error. V is TRBV2 and J is TRBJ2-4; the D gene could be TRBD1 or TRBD2 (5 bases each). The germline CDR1 and CDR2 sequences are SNHLY and FYNNEI. The CDR3 is 11 residues long. For the CDR3, the DNA is TGTGCCAGCACCCTTCCGGGACCGGTCTTCTTC. Its translation is CASTLPGPVFF.

This clonotype was detected only a few times. The chain links TRBV20-1 to TRBJ1-6; no reliable D call. The CDR3 loop spans 14 amino acids. Germline loops: CDR1 DFQATT, CDR2 SNEGSKA (reference sequence). Trimming removed 1 base from V and 10 bases from J, with 14 bases in between. The CDR3 bases are TGCAGTGCTAGAGGGAGGGAATTAGGATCACCCCTCCACTTT. This gives the protein CSARGRELGSPLHF.

The rearrangement links TRBV4-1 to TRBJ2-7; 7 nucleotides line up with TRBD1. In germline, CDR1 is MGHRA, CDR2 YSYEKL. V gave up 5 bases and J gave up 6 bases; unmatched junction bases: 7. The length of the CDR3 is 13 residues. CDR3 nucleotide sequence: TGCGCCAGCAGCAACCGGGACAGTACCGAGCAGTACTTC. This codes for CASSNRDSTEQYF.

This chain links TRBV4-1 with TRBJ2-1; D may be TRBD2 (5 bases). V was cut by 4 bases and J by 4 bases, with 17 bases left in between. The CDR3 is 16 residues long. Germline V gene lookup returns CDR1 MGHRA and CDR2 YSYEKL. The CDR3 loop is CASSLAAGSLYNEQFF. CDR3 nucleotides: TGCGCCAGCAGCCTCGCCGCGGGCAGCTTATACAATGAGCAGTTCTTC.

This rearrangement joins TRBV7-2 to TRBJ2-7; 7 bases match TRBD1. The CDR3 is made up of 14 amino acids. Germline V gives CDR1 SGHTA, CDR2 FQGNSA. J lost 6 bases, V lost 6 bases, and 11 bases had no gene match. The CDR3 nucleotides are TGTGCCAGCAGGGTGACAGGGAACAGCGGCGAGCAGTACTTC. Protein: CASRVTGNSGEQYF.

This clonotype was recorded a few times. The genes are TRBV12-3 or TRBV12-4 and TRBJ2-1; D gene uncertain. The CDR3 length is 15 residues. The V and J ends lost 1 base and 4 bases respectively, with 11 bases between them. Here the CDR3 reads CASSLGLDRYNEQFF. As DNA, the CDR3 is TGTGCCAGCAGTTTAGGGCTAGATCGATACAATGAGCAGTTCTTC.

The gene calls are TRBV10-2 and TRBJ2-7; D is uncertain. With 2 bases removed from V and 0 bases from J, the gap between germline ends came to 8 bases. Germline assignment: CDR1 WSHSY and CDR2 SAAADI. This CDR3 is built from 14 residues. The CDR3 region has the DNA TGCGCCAGCAGTGAGAGCAGCCTCTCCTACGAGCAGTACTTC. Translation: CASSESSLSYEQYF.

This clonotype has a count of ten or more. The chain couples TRBV15 to TRBJ2-7; 7 bases match TRBD1. V gave up 0 bases and J gave up 7 bases; unmatched junction bases: 9. The CDR3 is made up of 15 amino acids. The V gene's germline CDR1 is LNHNV and CDR2 YYDKDF (reference sequence). The CDR3 DNA reads as TGTGCCACCAGCAGAGATCACAGGGGATTCTATGAGCAGTACTTC. Its protein product is CATSRDHRGFYEQYF. Supplemented by reference TRBV15 and TRBJ2-7, the full variable domain reads DAMVIQNPRYQVTQFGKPVTLSCSQTLNHNVMYWYQQKSSQAPKLLFHYYDKDFNNEADTPDNFQSRRPNTSFCFLDIRSPGLGDTAMYLCATSRDHRGFYEQYFGPGTRLTVT.

This clonotype was recorded a few times. The rearrangement uses TRBV20-1 and TRBJ1-2, with TRBD1 matching 7 bases. This CDR3 spans 17 amino acids. CDR1 is DFQATT, CDR2 SNEGSKA, per germline (reference sequence). Trimming took 0 bases from V and 4 from J; bases not matched to a gene: 14. The CDR3 DNA reads as TGCAGTGCTAGAGATAAGGGGGCCCAGGGGGATATCTATGGCTACACCTTC. This codes for CSARDKGAQGDIYGYTF.

The chain recombines TRBV20-1 with TRBJ2-7; 9 bases map to TRBD1. Per the germline V gene, CDR1 is DFQATT and CDR2 is SNEGSKA (reference sequence). With V trimmed by 4 bases and J by 3 bases, 7 bases remained unmatched. This CDR3 is built from 14 residues. The CDR3 nucleotides read TGCAGTGCTACGGGACAGGGTTATTACTACGAGCAGTACTTC. It is translated as CSATGQGYYYEQYF.

This clonotype occurred a few times. This chain joins TRBV7-9 and TRBJ1-6; D remains ambiguous. Germline CDR1 SEHNR, CDR2 FQNEAQ (reference sequence). This CDR3 comprises 15 residues. Trimming pared 5 bases from V and 5 bases from J, leaving 13 bases between. The CDR3, as DNA: TGTGCCAGCAGCCTTTGGCCTGGGGATAATTCACCCCTCCACTTT. Residues: CASSLWPGDNSPLHF.

This clonotype was picked up a small number of times. The gene calls are TRBV29-1 and TRBJ1-1, with D perhaps TRBD1 (6 bases). The germline V gene encodes CDR1 SQVTM and CDR2 ANQGSEA. The CDR3 sequence is 13 residues long. The V end lost 3 bases, the J end lost 11 bases, and 19 bases lay between the germline ends. The CDR3 here is CSVDLGAHREAFF. The CDR3, as DNA: TGCAGCGTTGATTTGGGGGCTCATAGGGAGGCTTTCTTT.

By frequency in the sample, this clonotype is large (0.1 to 1%). A read error may produce the germline difference seen at one junction end. This chain joins TRBV10-2 and TRBJ2-7; D is undetermined. The CDR3 covers 11 residues. CDR1 and CDR2 (germline): WSHSY, SAAADI. As DNA, the CDR3 is TGTGCCAGCAGCGACGGTTACGAGCAGTACTTC. Protein sequence: CASSDGYEQYF.

This clonotype was seen more than once but under ten times. The chain has TRBV24-1 and TRBJ2-5; D might be TRBD1 (7 bases). CDR1 is KGHDR, CDR2 SFDVKD, per germline. Trimming removed 5 bases from V and 0 bases from J, with 15 bases in between. The CDR3 covers 16 residues. The DNA for the CDR3 is TGTGCCACCAGTGCGGGGCAGGGGGGATACCAAGAGACCCAGTACTTC. As protein: CATSAGQGGYQETQYF.